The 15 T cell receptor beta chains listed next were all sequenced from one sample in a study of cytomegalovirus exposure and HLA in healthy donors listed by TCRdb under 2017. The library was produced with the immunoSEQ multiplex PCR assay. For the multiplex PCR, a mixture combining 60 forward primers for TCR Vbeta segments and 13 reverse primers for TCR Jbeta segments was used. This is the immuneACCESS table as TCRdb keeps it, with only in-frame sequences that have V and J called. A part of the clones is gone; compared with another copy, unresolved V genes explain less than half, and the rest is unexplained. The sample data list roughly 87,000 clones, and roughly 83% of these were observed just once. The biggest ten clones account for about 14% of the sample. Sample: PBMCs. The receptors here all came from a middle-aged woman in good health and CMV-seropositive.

CDR3 region: CASRGNRENTEAFF. The DNA for the CDR3 is TGCGCCAGCAGGGGGAACAGGGAGAACACTGAAGCTTTCTTT. The gene calls are TRBV10-2 and TRBJ1-1; tentatively, D is TRBD1 (6 bases). V lost 6 bases to trimming and J lost 1 base, with 12 bases between them. This CDR3 is 14 amino acids long. Germline V gives CDR1 WSHSY, CDR2 SAAADI.

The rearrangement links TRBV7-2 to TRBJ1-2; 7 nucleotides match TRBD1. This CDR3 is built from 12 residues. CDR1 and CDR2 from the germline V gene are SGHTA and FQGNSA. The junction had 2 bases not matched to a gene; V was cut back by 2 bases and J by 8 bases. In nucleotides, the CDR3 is TGTGCCAGCAGCTTAAGGGGGCAAGGCTACACCTTC. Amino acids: CASSLRGQGYTF.

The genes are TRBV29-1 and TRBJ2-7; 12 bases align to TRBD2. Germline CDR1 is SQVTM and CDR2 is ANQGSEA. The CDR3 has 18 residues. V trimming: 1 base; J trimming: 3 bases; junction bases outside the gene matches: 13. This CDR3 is CSVEGLAGGPSSFYEQYF. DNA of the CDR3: TGCAGCGTTGAAGGGCTAGCGGGAGGGCCCTCGAGTTTCTACGAGCAGTACTTC.

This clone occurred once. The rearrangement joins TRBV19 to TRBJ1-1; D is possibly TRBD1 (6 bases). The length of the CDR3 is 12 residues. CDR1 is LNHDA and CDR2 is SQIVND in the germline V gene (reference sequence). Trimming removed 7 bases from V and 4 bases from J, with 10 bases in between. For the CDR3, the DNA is TGTGCCAGTAAACAGGGTTTCACTGAAGCTTTCTTT. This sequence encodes CASKQGFTEAFF.

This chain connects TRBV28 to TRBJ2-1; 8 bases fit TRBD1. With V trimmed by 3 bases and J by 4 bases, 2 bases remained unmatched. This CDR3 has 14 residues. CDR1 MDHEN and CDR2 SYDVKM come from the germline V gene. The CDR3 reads CASSLDRVYNEQFF. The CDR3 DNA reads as TGTGCCAGCAGTTTGGACAGGGTTTACAATGAGCAGTTCTTC. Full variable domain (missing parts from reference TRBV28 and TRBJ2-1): DVKVTQSSRYLVKRTGEKVFLECVQDMDHENMFWYRQDPGLGLRLIYFSYDVKMKEKGDIPEGYSVSREKKERFSLILESASTNQTSMYLCASSLDRVYNEQFFGPGTRLTVL.

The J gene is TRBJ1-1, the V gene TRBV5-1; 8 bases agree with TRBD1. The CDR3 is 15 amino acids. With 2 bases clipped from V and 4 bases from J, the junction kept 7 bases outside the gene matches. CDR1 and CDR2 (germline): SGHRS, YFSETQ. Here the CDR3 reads CASSLAQGAGTEAFF. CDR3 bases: TGCGCCAGCAGCTTAGCCCAGGGGGCTGGCACTGAAGCTTTCTTT. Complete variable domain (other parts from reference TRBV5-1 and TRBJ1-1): KAGVTQTPRYLIKTRGQQVTLSCSPISGHRSVSWYQQTPGQGLQFLFEYFSETQRNKGNFPGRFSGRQFSNSRSEMNVSTLELGDSALYLCASSLAQGAGTEAFFGQGTRLTVV.

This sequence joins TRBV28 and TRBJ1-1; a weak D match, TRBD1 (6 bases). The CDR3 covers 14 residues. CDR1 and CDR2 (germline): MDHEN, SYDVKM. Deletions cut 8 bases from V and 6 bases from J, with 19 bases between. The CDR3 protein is CASLLGGLGAEAFF. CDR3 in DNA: TGTGCCAGCCTTCTGGGGGGGCTCGGCGCTGAAGCTTTCTTT. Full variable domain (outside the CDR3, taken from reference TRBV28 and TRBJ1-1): DVKVTQSSRYLVKRTGEKVFLECVQDMDHENMFWYRQDPGLGLRLIYFSYDVKMKEKGDIPEGYSVSREKKERFSLILESASTNQTSMYLCASLLGGLGAEAFFGQGTRLTVV.

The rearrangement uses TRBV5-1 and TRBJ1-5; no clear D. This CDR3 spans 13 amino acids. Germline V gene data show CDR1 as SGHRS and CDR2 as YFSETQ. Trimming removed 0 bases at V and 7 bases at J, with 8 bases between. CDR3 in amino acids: CASSLDGPQPQHF. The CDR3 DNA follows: TGCGCCAGCAGCTTGGATGGGCCCCAGCCCCAGCATTTT.

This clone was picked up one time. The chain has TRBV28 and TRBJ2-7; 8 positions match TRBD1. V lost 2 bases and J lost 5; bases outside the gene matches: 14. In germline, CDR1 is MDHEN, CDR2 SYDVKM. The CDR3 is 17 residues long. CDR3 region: CASSLNTIGTGINEQYF. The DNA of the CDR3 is TGTGCCAGCAGTTTAAACACAATTGGGACAGGAATCAACGAGCAGTACTTC.

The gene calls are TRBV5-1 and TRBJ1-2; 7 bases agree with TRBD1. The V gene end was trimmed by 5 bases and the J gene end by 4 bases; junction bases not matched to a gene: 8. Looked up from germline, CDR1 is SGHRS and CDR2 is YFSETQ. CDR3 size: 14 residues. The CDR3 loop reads CASSVGQKFYGYTF. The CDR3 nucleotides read TGCGCCAGCAGTGTGGGACAGAAATTCTATGGCTACACCTTC.

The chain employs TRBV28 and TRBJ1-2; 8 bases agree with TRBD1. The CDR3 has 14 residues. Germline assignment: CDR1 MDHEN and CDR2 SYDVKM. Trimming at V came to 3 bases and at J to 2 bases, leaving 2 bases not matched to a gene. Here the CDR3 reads CASSLDRVNYGYTF. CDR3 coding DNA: TGTGCCAGCAGTTTGGACAGGGTAAACTATGGCTACACCTTC.

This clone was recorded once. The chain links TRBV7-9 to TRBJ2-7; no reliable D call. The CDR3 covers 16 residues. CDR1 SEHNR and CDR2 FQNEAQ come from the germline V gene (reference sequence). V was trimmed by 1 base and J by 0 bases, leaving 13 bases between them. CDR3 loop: CASSLGWQVNSYEQYF. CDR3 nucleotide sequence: TGTGCCAGCAGCTTAGGTTGGCAGGTGAACTCCTACGAGCAGTACTTC. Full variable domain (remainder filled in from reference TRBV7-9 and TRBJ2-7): DTGVSQNPRHKITKRGQNVTFRCDPISEHNRLYWYRQTLGQGPEFLTYFQNEAQLEKSRLLSDRFSAERPKGSFSTLEIQRTEQGDSAMYLCASSLGWQVNSYEQYFGPGTRLTVT.

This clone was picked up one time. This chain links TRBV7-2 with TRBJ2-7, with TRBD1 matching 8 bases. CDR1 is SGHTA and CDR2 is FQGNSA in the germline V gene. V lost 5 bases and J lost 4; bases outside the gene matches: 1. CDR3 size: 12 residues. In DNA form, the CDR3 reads TGTGCCAGCAGCCGACAGGGGTACGAGCAGTACTTC. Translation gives CASSRQGYEQYF. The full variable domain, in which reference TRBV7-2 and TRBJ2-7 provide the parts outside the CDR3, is GAGVSQSPSNKVTEKGKDVELRCDPISGHTALYWYRQSLGQGLEFLIYFQGNSAPDKSGLPSDRFSAERTGGSVSTLTIQRTQQEDSAVYLCASSRQGYEQYFGPGTRLTVT.

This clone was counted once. The CDR3 DNA is TGTGCCAGCAGCTTAGGACTAGCGGGGACACCCTACAATGAGCAGTTCTTC. Translation: CASSLGLAGTPYNEQFF. The genes are TRBV7-2 and TRBJ2-7; 11 bases map to TRBD2. Near its end, the DNA agrees better with TRBJ2-1, so the J call may be wrong. Germline V lookup: CDR1 SGHTA, CDR2 FQGNSA. This CDR3 contains 17 residues.

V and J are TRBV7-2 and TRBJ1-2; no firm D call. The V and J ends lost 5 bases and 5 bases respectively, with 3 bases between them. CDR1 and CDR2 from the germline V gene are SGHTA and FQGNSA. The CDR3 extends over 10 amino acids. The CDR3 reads CASSQYGYTF. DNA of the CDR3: TGTGCCAGCAGCCAATATGGCTACACCTTC.